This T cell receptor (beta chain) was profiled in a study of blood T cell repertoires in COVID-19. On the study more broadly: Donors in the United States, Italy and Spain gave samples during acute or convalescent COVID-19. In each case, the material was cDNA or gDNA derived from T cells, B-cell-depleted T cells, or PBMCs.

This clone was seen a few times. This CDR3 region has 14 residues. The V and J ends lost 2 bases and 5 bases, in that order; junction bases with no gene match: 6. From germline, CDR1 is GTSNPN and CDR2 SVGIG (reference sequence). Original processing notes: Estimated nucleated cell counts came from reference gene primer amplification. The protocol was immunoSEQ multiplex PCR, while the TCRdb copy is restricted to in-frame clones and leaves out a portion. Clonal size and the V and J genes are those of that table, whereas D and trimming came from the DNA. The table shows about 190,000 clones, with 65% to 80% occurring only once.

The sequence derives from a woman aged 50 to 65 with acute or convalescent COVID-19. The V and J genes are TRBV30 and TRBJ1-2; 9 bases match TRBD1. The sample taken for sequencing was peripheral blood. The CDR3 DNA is TGTGCCTGGAGTCCGGACAGGGGAGGTTATGGCTACACCTTC. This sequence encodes CAWSPDRGGYGYTF. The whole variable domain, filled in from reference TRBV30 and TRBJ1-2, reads SQTIHQWPATLVQPVGSPLSLECTVEGTSNPNLYWYRQAAGRGLQLLFYSVGIGQISSEVPQNLSASRPQDRQFILSSKKLLLSDSGFYLCAWSPDRGGYGYTFGSGTRLTVV.